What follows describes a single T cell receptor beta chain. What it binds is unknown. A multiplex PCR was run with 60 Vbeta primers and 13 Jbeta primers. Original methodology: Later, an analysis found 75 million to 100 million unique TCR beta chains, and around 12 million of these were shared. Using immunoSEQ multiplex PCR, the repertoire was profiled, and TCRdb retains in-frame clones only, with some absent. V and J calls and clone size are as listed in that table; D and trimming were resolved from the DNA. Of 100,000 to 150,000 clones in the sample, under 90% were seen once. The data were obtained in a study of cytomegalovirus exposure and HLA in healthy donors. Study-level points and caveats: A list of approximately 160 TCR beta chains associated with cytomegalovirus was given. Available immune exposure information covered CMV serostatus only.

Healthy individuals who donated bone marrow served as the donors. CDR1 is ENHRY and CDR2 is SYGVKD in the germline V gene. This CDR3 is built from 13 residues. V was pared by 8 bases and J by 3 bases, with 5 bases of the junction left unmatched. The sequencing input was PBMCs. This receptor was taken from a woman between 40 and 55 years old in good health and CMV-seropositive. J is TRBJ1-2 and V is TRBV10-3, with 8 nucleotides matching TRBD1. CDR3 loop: CAIRAGGDYGYTF. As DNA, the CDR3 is TGTGCCATCCGGGCAGGGGGCGACTATGGCTACACCTTC.